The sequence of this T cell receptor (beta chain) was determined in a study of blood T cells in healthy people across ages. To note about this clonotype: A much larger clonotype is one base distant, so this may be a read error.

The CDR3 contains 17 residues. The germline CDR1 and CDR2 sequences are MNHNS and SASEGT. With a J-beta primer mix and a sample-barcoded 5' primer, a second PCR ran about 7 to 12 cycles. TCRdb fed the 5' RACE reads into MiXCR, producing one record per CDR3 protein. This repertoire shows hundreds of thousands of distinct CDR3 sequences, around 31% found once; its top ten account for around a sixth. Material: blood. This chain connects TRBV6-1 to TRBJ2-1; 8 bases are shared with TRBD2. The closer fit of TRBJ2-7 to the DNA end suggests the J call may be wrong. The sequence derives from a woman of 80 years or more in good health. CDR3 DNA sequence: TGTGCCAGCAGTCGAAGACTAGCGCTTAATCTGAGGAATGAGCAGTACTTC. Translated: CASSRRLALNLRNEQYF.